These 5 T cell receptor beta chains were all obtained from the same sample, sequenced in a study of blood T cell repertoires in COVID-19. The table came from immunoSEQ multiplex PCR; TCRdb's copy has only in-frame clones and leaves some out. The sample contains a few hundred thousand clones, around 91% of which appear only once. The sample comprised PBMCs or T cells enriched from blood (not recorded which). Source of these receptors: a man aged 30 to 45 who had been exposed to COVID-19.

The chain links TRBV5-4 to TRBJ1-1; D is undetermined. V was pared by 6 bases and J by 2 bases, with 20 bases between. Germline V lookup: CDR1 SGHNT, CDR2 YYREEE (reference sequence). The CDR3 runs to 16 residues. The CDR3 DNA reads as TGTGCCAGCAAGGATGCCACCGTGCGGTCTAACACTGAAGCTTTCTTT. Encoded protein: CASKDATVRSNTEAFF.

The chain is built from TRBV6-2 or TRBV6-3 and TRBJ1-2; weak D call: TRBD1 (6 bases). The CDR3 contains 17 residues. V shed 6 bases and J shed 4 bases, with 24 bases lying between them. In germline, CDR1 is MNHEY, CDR2 SVGEGT. This CDR3 reads CASSPRGELEGSYGYTF. In nucleotides, the CDR3 is TGTGCCAGCAGCCCCAGGGGTGAATTAGAAGGATCCTATGGCTACACCTTC.

This clone was counted a single time. The chain recombines TRBV4-1 with TRBJ2-3; 9 bases are a match to TRBD1. V shed 4 bases and J 1 base; nucleotides not matched to a gene: 6. Per the germline V gene, CDR1 is MGHRA and CDR2 is YSYEKL. This CDR3 is built from 16 residues. CDR3 DNA: TGCGCCAGCAGCCGCCCGGGACAGGGTGGCACAGATACGCAGTATTTT. Its translation is CASSRPGQGGTDTQYF.

CDR3 DNA sequence: TGTGCCTGGAGTGTTGGTCAGTCGGGTGGCTACACCTTC. Translating gives CAWSVGQSGGYTF. The chain carries TRBV30 and TRBJ1-2; no clear D. Germline CDR1 GTSNPN, CDR2 SVGIG (reference sequence). Trimming shortened V by 0 bases and J by 7 bases, and 12 bases separated the two germline ends. The CDR3 sequence is 13 residues long.

The chain joins TRBV4-2 to TRBJ2-3; TRBD2 matches 8 bases. The CDR3 extends over 17 amino acids. Germline trimming cut 4 bases from V and 4 bases from J; bases unmatched to any gene: 13. The germline V gene encodes CDR1 LGHNA and CDR2 YNFKEQ. CDR3 in amino acids: CASSLLPSSGAADTQYF. The CDR3, as DNA: TGTGCCAGCAGCCTTCTCCCTAGTAGCGGGGCTGCAGATACGCAGTATTTT.